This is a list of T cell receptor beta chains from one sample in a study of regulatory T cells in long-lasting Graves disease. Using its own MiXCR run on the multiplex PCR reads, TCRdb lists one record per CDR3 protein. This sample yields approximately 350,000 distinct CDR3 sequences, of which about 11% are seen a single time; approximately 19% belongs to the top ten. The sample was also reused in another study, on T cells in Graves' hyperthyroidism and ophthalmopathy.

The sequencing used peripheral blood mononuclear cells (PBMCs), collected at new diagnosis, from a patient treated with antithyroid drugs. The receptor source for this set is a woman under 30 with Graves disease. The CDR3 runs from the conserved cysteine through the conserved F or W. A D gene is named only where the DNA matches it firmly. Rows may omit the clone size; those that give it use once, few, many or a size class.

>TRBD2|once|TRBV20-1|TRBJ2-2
CSARRPLAGGGGTGELFF
TGCAGTGCTAGACGCCCCCTAGCGGGGGGGGGGGGCACCGGGGAGCTGTTTTTT
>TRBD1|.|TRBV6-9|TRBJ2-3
CASSSDRGLLAQYF
TGTGCCAGCAGTTCGGACAGGGGGCTATTAGCGCAGTATTTT
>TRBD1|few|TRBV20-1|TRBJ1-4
CSARQGEGEKLFF
TGCAGTGCGAGACAGGGGGAAGGTGAAAAACTGTTTTTT
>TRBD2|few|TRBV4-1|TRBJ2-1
CASSPTSGTSSSYNEQFF
TGCGCCAGCAGCCCAACCTCCGGGACTAGCAGCTCCTACAATGAGCAGTTCTTC
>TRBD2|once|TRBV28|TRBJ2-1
CASRGLAGGSSPPFF
TGTGCCAGCAGGGGACTAGCGGGAGGGTCTTCTCCTCCGTTCTTC
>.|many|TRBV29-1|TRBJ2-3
CSGGLSGTNTDTQYF
TGCAGCGGGGGCCTTAGCGGAACAAACACAGATACGCAGTATTTT
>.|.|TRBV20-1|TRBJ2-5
CSARSTRRETQYF
TGCAGTGCTAGAAGTACACGCCGGGAGACCCAGTACTTC
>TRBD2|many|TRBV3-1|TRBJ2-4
CVSSHSSGSEKNIQYF
TGTGTCAGCAGCCATTCTAGCGGGAGTGAAAAAAACATTCAGTACTTC
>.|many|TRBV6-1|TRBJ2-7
CASGHARGGEQYF
TGTGCCAGCGGACACGCCCGGGGAGGCGAGCAGTACTTC
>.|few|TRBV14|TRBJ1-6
CASSQGFSLGSPLHF
TGTGCCAGCAGCCAAGGCTTTAGCTTGGGGTCACCCCTCCACTTT
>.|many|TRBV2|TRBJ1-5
CASRRGGFDQPQHF
TGTGCCAGCAGGAGGGGTGGGTTCGATCAGCCCCAGCATTTT
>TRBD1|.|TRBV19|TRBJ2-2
CASHQGVGTGELFF
TGTGCCAGCCACCAGGGGGTAGGCACCGGGGAGCTGTTTTTT
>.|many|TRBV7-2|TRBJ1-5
CASSLGQAINQPQHF
TGTGCCAGCAGCTTAGGACAGGCCATCAATCAGCCCCAGCATTTT
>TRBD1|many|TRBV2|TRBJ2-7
CASSEGMGQGAYEQYF
TGTGCCAGCAGTGAAGGAATGGGACAGGGGGCCTACGAGCAGTACTTC
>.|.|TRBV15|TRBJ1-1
CATSRESHTEAFF
TGTGCCACCAGCAGAGAGTCGCACACTGAAGCTTTCTTT
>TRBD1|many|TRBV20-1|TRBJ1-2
CSARQPGQIDGYTF
TGCAGTGCTAGGCAACCGGGACAGATAGATGGCTACACCTTC
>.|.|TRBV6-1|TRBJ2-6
CASGKEGAGANVLTF
TGTGCCAGCGGGAAAGAGGGGGCTGGGGCCAACGTCCTGACTTTC
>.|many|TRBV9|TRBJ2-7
CASSVARYSYEQYF
TGTGCCAGCAGCGTAGCCAGGTATTCCTACGAGCAGTACTTC
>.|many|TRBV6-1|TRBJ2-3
CASSEGALTDTQYF
TGTGCCAGCAGTGAGGGGGCTCTCACAGATACGCAGTATTTT
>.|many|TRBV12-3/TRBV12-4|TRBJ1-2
CASSFVRGSGYTF
TGTGCCAGCAGTTTCGTACGGGGAAGTGGCTACACCTTC
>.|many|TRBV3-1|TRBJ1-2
CASSLLRSGYTF
TGTGCCAGCAGCCTCTTGAGGAGTGGCTACACCTTC
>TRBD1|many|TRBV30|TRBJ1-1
CAWLPRDRGGLGF
TGTGCCTGGCTTCCCCGGGACAGGGGCGGGTTGGGTTTT
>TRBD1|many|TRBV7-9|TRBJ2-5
CASSAYRGRFVRVQETQYF
TGTGCCAGCAGCGCCTACAGGGGGCGATTCGTTCGTGTACAAGAGACCCAGTACTTC
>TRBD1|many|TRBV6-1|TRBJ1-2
CASSPGTGIFWGYTF
TGTGCCAGCAGCCCCGGGACAGGGATTTTCTGGGGCTACACCTTC
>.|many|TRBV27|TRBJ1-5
CASSLNSQQPQHF
TGTGCCAGCAGTTTAAACTCCCAGCAGCCCCAGCATTTT
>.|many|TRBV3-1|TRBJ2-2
CASSQDLVSGELFF
TGTGCCAGCAGCCAAGATCTGGTTTCCGGGGAGCTGTTTTTT
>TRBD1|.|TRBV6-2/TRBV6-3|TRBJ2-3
CASSVLQGSLSTDTQYF
TGTGCCAGCAGTGTCCTACAGGGGAGCCTGAGCACAGATACGCAGTATTTT
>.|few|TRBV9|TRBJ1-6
CASSFRLGYNSPLHF
TGTGCCAGCAGCTTCCGTCTAGGGTATAATTCACCCCTCCACTTT
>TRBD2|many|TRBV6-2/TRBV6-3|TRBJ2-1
CGSMVPGTSGRDEQFF
TGTGGCAGCATGGTACCCGGGACTAGCGGGAGGGATGAGCAGTTCTTC
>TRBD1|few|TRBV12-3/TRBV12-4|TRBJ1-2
CACSKTGVNYGYTF
TGTGCCTGCAGTAAGACAGGGGTTAACTATGGCTACACCTTC
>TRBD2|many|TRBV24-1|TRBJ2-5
CATSVPLAGGTQTQYF
TGTGCCACCAGTGTGCCCCTAGCGGGAGGGACACAGACCCAGTACTTC
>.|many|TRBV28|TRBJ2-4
CASSSIHRENIQYF
TGTGCCAGCAGTTCAATACACAGGGAAAACATTCAGTACTTC
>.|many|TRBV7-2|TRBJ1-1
CASNFWPDNTEAFF
TGTGCCAGCAACTTCTGGCCCGATAACACTGAAGCTTTCTTT
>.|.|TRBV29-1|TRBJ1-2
CSVFSPAGSYGYTF
TGCAGCGTTTTTTCTCCGGCAGGATCCTATGGCTACACCTTC
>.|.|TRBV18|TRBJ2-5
CASSPAGTPKETQYF
TGTGCCAGCTCACCGGCTGGGACCCCTAAAGAGACCCAGTACTTC
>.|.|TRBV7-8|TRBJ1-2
CASSLAPQGQLRGYTF
TGTGCCAGCAGCTTAGCCCCCCAGGGACAACTCCGGGGCTACACCTTC
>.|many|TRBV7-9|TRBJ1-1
CASSPNRKITEAFF
TGTGCCAGCAGCCCGAATAGGAAGATCACTGAAGCTTTCTTT
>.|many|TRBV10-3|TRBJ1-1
CAISDGVRGLMNTEAFF
TGTGCCATCAGTGATGGAGTCAGGGGTCTTATGAACACTGAAGCTTTCTTT
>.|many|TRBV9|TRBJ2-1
CASSVGGGGGSYNEQFF
TGTGCCAGCAGCGTAGGAGGGGGCGGGGGCTCCTACAATGAGCAGTTCTTC
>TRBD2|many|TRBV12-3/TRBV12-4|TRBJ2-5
CASRIAGQETQYF
TGTGCCAGCCGAATAGCGGGACAAGAGACCCAGTACTTC
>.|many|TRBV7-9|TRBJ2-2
CASSLVFTGELFF
TGTGCCAGCAGCTTAGTTTTTACCGGGGAGCTGTTTTTT
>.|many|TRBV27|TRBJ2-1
CASSLLAGSPYNEQFF
TGTGCCAGCAGTTTATTAGCCGGATCCCCCTACAATGAGCAGTTCTTC
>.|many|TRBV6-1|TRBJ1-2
CASTRGGNYGYTF
TGTGCCAGCACAAGGGGTGGGAACTATGGCTACACCTTC
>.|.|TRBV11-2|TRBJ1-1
CASSQDRWQVNTEAFF
TGCGCCAGCAGCCAAGATAGATGGCAGGTCAACACTGAAGCTTTCTTT
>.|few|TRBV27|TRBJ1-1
CASSTQGVTEAFF
TGTGCCAGCAGTACTCAGGGAGTAACTGAAGCTTTCTTT
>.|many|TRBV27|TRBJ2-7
CASSPRSTSYEQYF
TGTGCCAGCAGTCCCCGGAGCACTAGCTACGAGCAGTACTTC
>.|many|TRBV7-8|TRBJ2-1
CASSLGGAASLALHNEQFF
TGTGCCAGCAGCTTAGGGGGGGCAGCCTCTCTAGCCTTGCACAATGAGCAGTTCTTC
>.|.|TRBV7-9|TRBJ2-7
CASSLTTSSYYEQYF
TGTGCCAGCAGCTTAACTACCTCCTCCTACTACGAGCAGTACTTC
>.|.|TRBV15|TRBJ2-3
CATSGRRDRFTDTQYF
TGTGCCACCAGCGGGCGGCGGGACCGCTTCACAGATACGCAGTATTTT
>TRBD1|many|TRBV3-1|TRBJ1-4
CASSLRQGRTEKLFF
TGTGCCAGCAGCCTTCGACAGGGGAGGACCGAAAAACTGTTTTTT
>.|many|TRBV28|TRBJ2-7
CASTETGDYEQYF
TGTGCCAGCACCGAGACCGGGGACTACGAGCAGTACTTC
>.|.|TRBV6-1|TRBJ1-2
CASTRAGLDYGYTF
TGTGCCAGCACCAGGGCAGGGCTTGACTATGGCTACACCTTC
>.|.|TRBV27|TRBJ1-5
CASSLEAGNYQPQHF
TGTGCCAGCAGTTTAGAGGCAGGGAACTATCAGCCCCAGCATTTT